A single sample is the source of the 28 T cell receptor beta chains below, sequenced in a study of T cells in Graves' hyperthyroidism and ophthalmopathy. The CDR3 regions of TCR beta were amplified from RNA transcripts. Primed by the HTBI set, a first-round RT-PCR was run on the TCR CDR3. TCRdb redid the calling of the multiplex PCR reads with MiXCR, one entry per CDR3 protein. Of about 300,000 distinct CDR3 sequences detected, approximately 19% appear once; the ten largest clones hold roughly 40%. Sequencing was performed on blood. Receptors were obtained from a man aged 50 or older with Graves' ophthalmopathy.

This clonotype was detected a few times. This chain links TRBV10-3 with TRBJ2-3, with TRBD1 as a possible D gene (8 bases). Germline loops: CDR1 ENHRY, CDR2 SYGVKD. There are 14 residues in the CDR3. V was pared by 7 bases and J by 2 bases, with 13 bases between. CDR3 amino acids: CAIKRDRSTDTQYF. CDR3 in DNA: TGTGCCATCAAGCGGGACAGGTCCACAGATACGCAGTATTTT.

This clonotype showed up just a few times. The V and J genes are TRBV30 and TRBJ2-6; D remains ambiguous. V lost 1 base, J lost 0 bases, and 13 bases lay in between. Per the germline V gene, CDR1 is GTSNPN and CDR2 is SVGIG (reference sequence). The CDR3 covers 17 residues. CDR3: CAWSGWPSNSGANVLTF. The DNA of the CDR3 is TGTGCCTGGAGTGGATGGCCCTCTAACTCTGGGGCCAACGTCCTGACTTTC.

This clonotype occurred many times. This chain connects TRBV11-1 to TRBJ2-1; weak D call: TRBD2 (7 bases). CDR1 SGHAT and CDR2 FQDESV come from the germline V gene (reference sequence). Trimming removed 3 bases at V and 7 bases at J, with 16 bases between. This CDR3 has 15 residues. DNA of the CDR3: TGTGCCAGCAGCTTCGGGGGGCTGTTAAGGAATGAGCAGTTCTTC. Its protein is CASSFGGLLRNEQFF.

This clonotype was seen many times. This chain joins TRBV30 and TRBJ1-1, with D maybe TRBD1 (6 bases). The V end was cut by 3 bases, the J end by 3 bases, with 11 bases between. The CDR3 extends over 13 amino acids. Germline V gene data show CDR1 as GTSNPN and CDR2 as SVGIG (reference sequence). DNA for the CDR3: TGTGCCTGGAGAAAGGGGGGTGACACTGAAGCTTTCTTT. Its protein is CAWRKGGDTEAFF.

Ten or more counts support this clonotype. In DNA form, the CDR3 reads TGTGCCCCCGGGGCGGCCAGCTCCTACAATGAGCAGTTCTTC. Translating gives CAPGAASSYNEQFF. The chain links TRBV7-9 to TRBJ2-1, with D perhaps matching TRBD1 or TRBD2 (5 bases each). This CDR3 spans 14 amino acids. Germline CDR1 SEHNR, CDR2 FQNEAQ (reference sequence). V shed 11 bases and J shed 0 bases, with 14 bases lying between them.

The chain combines TRBV4-1 with TRBJ1-1, with no clear D. V was shortened by 4 bases and J by 2 bases, with 20 bases between the two germline ends. Germline CDR1 MGHRA, CDR2 YSYEKL. CDR3 length: 17 amino acids. The CDR3 DNA is TGCGCCAGCAGCCGCGCCACTCCCCCAATTTTTAACACTGAAGCTTTCTTT. Amino acids: CASSRATPPIFNTEAFF.

The J gene is TRBJ1-1, the V gene TRBV28; D gene unclear. Germline V gene lookup returns CDR1 MDHEN and CDR2 SYDVKM. The CDR3 length is 12 residues. Trimming took 10 bases from V and 0 from J, leaving 9 bases between them. The CDR3 protein is CATEDLNTEAFF. The CDR3 coding sequence is TGTGCCACCGAGGACCTGAACACTGAAGCTTTCTTT.

This chain uses TRBV13 with TRBJ2-5; the D gene is possibly TRBD2 (6 bases). Germline lookup yields CDR1 PRHDT and CDR2 FYEKMQ (reference sequence). V lost 3 bases to trimming and J lost 3 bases, with 11 bases between them. There are 14 residues in the CDR3. The CDR3 protein is CASSFAGLKETQYF. CDR3 DNA sequence: TGTGCCAGCAGCTTTGCCGGACTAAAAGAGACCCAGTACTTC.

The sample holds a few counts of this clonotype. This rearrangement joins TRBV28 to TRBJ1-3, with D tentatively TRBD1 (6 bases). CDR1 and CDR2 (germline): MDHEN, SYDVKM. This CDR3 spans 14 amino acids. V lost 2 bases to trimming and J lost 2 bases, with 7 bases between them. The CDR3 reads CASSLPGAGNTIYF. DNA for the CDR3: TGTGCCAGCAGTTTACCAGGGGCTGGAAACACCATATATTTT.

This clonotype was recorded a few times. The V call is TRBV20-1, the J call TRBJ2-5; maybe TRBD1 (6 bases). V shed 6 bases and J shed 3 bases, with 8 bases lying between them. Germline V gene data show CDR1 as DFQATT and CDR2 as SNEGSKA (reference sequence). This CDR3 has 11 residues. As DNA, the CDR3 is TGCAGTGCGTACAGGGAAGAGACCCAGTACTTC. Translation: CSAYREETQYF.

At least ten counts were recorded for this clonotype. The chain has TRBV6-1 and TRBJ1-5; weak D call: TRBD1 (6 bases). This CDR3 is 20 amino acids long. CDR1 MNHNS and CDR2 SASEGT come from the germline V gene. V was clipped by 0 bases and J by 1 base, with 22 bases between them. CDR3 protein: CASSEATGQLSWGSNQPQHF. The CDR3 bases are TGTGCCAGCAGTGAAGCAACGGGACAACTTTCTTGGGGAAGCAATCAGCCCCAGCATTTT.

There are a few counts of this clonotype. One junction end does not reproduce the germline sequence, and a read error may be involved. The genes are TRBV11-2 and TRBJ2-1; D is possibly TRBD2 (5 bases). The CDR3 is 14 amino acids. Germline values: CDR1 SGHAT, CDR2 FQNNGV. CDR3 DNA: TGTGCCAGCAGCTTAGGGGGAGCCTACAATGAGCAGCTCTTC. It specifies CASSLGGAYNEQLF.

The chain couples TRBV12-3 or TRBV12-4 to TRBJ2-7; the match to TRBD1 covers 12 bases. The CDR3 covers 18 residues. Trimming took 5 bases from V and 4 from J; bases not matched to a gene: 15. The chain's CDR3 is CASSNRDRGLPAFYEQYF. Here the CDR3 DNA reads TGTGCCAGCAGTAACCGGGACAGGGGGCTACCCGCCTTTTACGAGCAGTACTTC.

This clonotype was detected ten times or more. The chain is built from TRBV3-1 and TRBJ2-5, with D perhaps matching TRBD2 (6 bases). V lost 1 base, J lost 7 bases, and 13 bases lay in between. CDR1 is LGHDT and CDR2 is YNNKEL in the germline V gene (reference sequence). The CDR3 covers 14 residues. For the CDR3, the DNA is TGTGCCAGCAGCCAAGGGCAGCACGGGAGGACCCAGTACTTC. Its translation: CASSQGQHGRTQYF.

Ten or more counts support this clonotype. The chain combines TRBV3-1 with TRBJ2-3; D gene ambiguous. V was shortened by 0 bases and J by 5 bases, with 6 bases between the two germline ends. Germline CDR1 is LGHDT and CDR2 is YNNKEL (reference sequence). The CDR3 has 13 amino acids. The CDR3 bases are TGTGCCAGCAGCCAAGAACCACAAGATACGCAGTATTTT. Its protein product is CASSQEPQDTQYF.

The rearrangement uses TRBV9 and TRBJ2-1; no definite D call. V was pared by 4 bases and J by 5 bases, with 16 bases between. This CDR3 spans 15 amino acids. Germline-derived CDR1 and CDR2 are SGDLS and YYNGEE. The CDR3 DNA follows: TGTGCCAGCAGCCCCCGACTGGAGTCCCACAATGAGCAGTTCTTC. Amino acids: CASSPRLESHNEQFF.

V and J are TRBV3-1 and TRBJ2-1; possible D gene TRBD2, 5 bases. The CDR3 length is 15 residues. Germline V gene lookup returns CDR1 LGHDT and CDR2 YNNKEL (reference sequence). Trimming pared 1 base from V and 10 bases from J, leaving 17 bases between. The CDR3 reads CASSQGGSSYDEQFF. The DNA of the CDR3 is TGTGCCAGCAGCCAAGGAGGGAGCTCCTACGACGAGCAGTTCTTC.

This clonotype has a count of ten or more. V gene TRBV5-1 combines with J gene TRBJ2-5; 7 nucleotides match TRBD1. Germline-derived CDR1 and CDR2 are SGHRS and YFSETQ. The CDR3 extends over 15 amino acids. After removal of 4 bases from V and 5 bases from J, the junction contained 11 bases not matched to a gene. CDR3 sequence: CASSPGTAVGETQYF. DNA for the CDR3: TGCGCCAGCAGCCCAGGGACAGCCGTGGGGGAGACCCAGTACTTC. Complete variable domain (other parts from reference TRBV5-1 and TRBJ2-5): KAGVTQTPRYLIKTRGQQVTLSCSPISGHRSVSWYQQTPGQGLQFLFEYFSETQRNKGNFPGRFSGRQFSNSRSEMNVSTLELGDSALYLCASSPGTAVGETQYFGPGTRLLVL.

This clonotype has a handful of counts. The CDR3: CASSLFQLTGGITYNEQFF. CDR3 in DNA: TGTGCCAGTAGCCTCTTCCAGTTAACGGGGGGGATTACCTACAATGAGCAGTTCTTC. The chain carries TRBV19 and TRBJ2-1; 8 bases line up with TRBD2. Germline assignment: CDR1 LNHDA and CDR2 SQIVND (reference sequence). Germline trimming cut 6 bases from V and 2 bases from J; bases unmatched to any gene: 18. This CDR3 has 19 residues.

The genes are TRBV2 and TRBJ2-7; TRBD2 matches 7 bases. The CDR3 spans 15 residues. Germline V gene lookup returns CDR1 SNHLY and CDR2 FYNNEI. V shed 6 bases and J 3 bases; nucleotides not matched to a gene: 11. CDR3 in amino acids: CASSQSGTGGYEQYF. DNA of the CDR3: TGTGCCAGCAGCCAATCCGGGACGGGAGGCTACGAGCAGTACTTC. The whole variable domain, remainder taken from reference TRBV2 and TRBJ2-7, is EPEVTQTPSHQVTQMGQEVILRCVPISNHLYFYWYRQILGQKVEFLVSFYNNEISEKSEIFDDQFSVERPDGSNFTLKIRSTKLEDSAMYFCASSQSGTGGYEQYFGPGTRLTVT.

This chain links TRBV4-1 with TRBJ2-7; TRBD2 matches at 13 bases. Germline loops: CDR1 MGHRA, CDR2 YSYEKL. The CDR3 spans 15 residues. The trim removed 3 bases at V and 5 bases at J, leaving 4 bases unmatched. The CDR3 sequence: CASSQGTSGRDEQYF. DNA for the CDR3: TGCGCCAGCAGCCAGGGTACTAGCGGGAGGGACGAGCAGTACTTC.

Note on this clonotype: This may come from a read error, since a much larger clone is one base off. The V gene is TRBV5-1, the J gene TRBJ2-3; D gene ambiguous. The CDR3 contains 14 residues. Trimming removed 0 bases from V and 2 bases from J, with 7 bases in between. The germline V gene encodes CDR1 SGHRS and CDR2 YFSETQ. As DNA, the CDR3 is TGCGCCAGCAGCTTGGAACGGATCACAGATACGCAGTATTTT. Protein sequence: CASSLERITDTQYF.

The chain joins TRBV5-4 to TRBJ2-1; 7 positions agree with TRBD1. Trimming removed 4 bases from V and 6 bases from J; junction bases left unmatched: 13. CDR3 size: 16 residues. Germline values: CDR1 SGHNT, CDR2 YYREEE (reference sequence). In DNA form, the CDR3 reads TGTGCCAGCAGCCCTCCCCTCCAAAACAGGGGCAATGAGCAGTTCTTC. This gives the protein CASSPPLQNRGNEQFF.

The chain combines TRBV4-1 with TRBJ2-1; 7 bases are shared with TRBD2. The CDR3 is 15 amino acids. The germline V gene has CDR1 MGHRA and CDR2 YSYEKL. V was pared by 3 bases and J by 4 bases, with 6 bases of the junction left unmatched. CDR3 in DNA: TGCGCCAGCAGCCATGGGCTAGCGGATTACAATGAGCAGTTCTTC. Translated, it gives CASSHGLADYNEQFF.

The rearrangement links TRBV28 to TRBJ1-5; weak D call: TRBD1 (5 bases). V dropped 6 bases and J dropped 4 bases, with 13 bases sitting between them. The CDR3 loop spans 14 amino acids. From germline, CDR1 is MDHEN and CDR2 SYDVKM. In DNA form, the CDR3 reads TGTGCCAGCAGCCGGGGGGGGGTTAATCAGCCCCAGCATTTT. Translation gives CASSRGGVNQPQHF.

This clonotype occurred a few times. CDR3 DNA sequence: TGTGCCAGCAGCTTAGGCCTCGGGACTAGGGACCCCCCTCAGTATTTT. It codes for CASSLGLGTRDPPQYF. The chain links TRBV13 to TRBJ2-3, with 8 bases that match TRBD2. The germline V gene encodes CDR1 PRHDT and CDR2 FYEKMQ (reference sequence). V trimming: 0 bases; J trimming: 12 bases; junction bases outside the gene matches: 14. The CDR3 sequence is 16 residues long.

This clonotype has ten or more counts. The rearrangement joins TRBV6-1 to TRBJ2-5; TRBD2 matches at 9 bases. Germline CDR1 MNHNS, CDR2 SASEGT. J lost 14 bases, V lost 8 bases, and 18 bases had no gene match. The CDR3 covers 14 residues. CDR3 in amino acids: CASGGSSGTRDPYF. For the CDR3, the DNA is TGTGCCAGCGGGGGGTCTAGCGGGACGAGAGACCCATACTTC.

To note about this clonotype: This may stem from a read error, because a much larger clone lies one nucleotide away. The CDR3 end shows no conserved phenylalanine or tryptophan, and so a read error is likely. The chain carries TRBV28 and TRBJ2-7; TRBD1 matches 8 bases. Germline-derived CDR1 and CDR2 are MDHEN and SYDVKM. Trimming took 6 bases from V and 5 from J; bases not matched to a gene: 15. CDR3 size: 16 residues. The chain's CDR3 is CASRNLGAGGYNEQYL. The CDR3, as DNA: TGTGCCAGCAGAAACCTAGGCGCAGGGGGCTACAACGAGCAGTACCTC.